The next 22 T cell receptor beta chains were all read from a single sample in a study of monozygotic twins with inflammatory bowel disease. TCRdb re-called the 5' RACE reads; every CDR3 protein appears as one record, without DNA. The table lists some 190,000 distinct CDR3 sequences, with around 7.6% in the top ten. Sequencing used blood. All receptors derive from a human donor with ulcerative colitis or Crohn's disease, or a healthy co-twin of an affected twin (not recorded which).

The chain recombines TRBV6-5 with TRBJ1-6. Germline V gene data show CDR1 as MNHEY and CDR2 as SVGAGI. There are 15 residues in the CDR3. The CDR3 spells CASSYSARRDSPLHF.

The chain couples TRBV5-1 to TRBJ2-3; the D call of TRBD2 rests on TCRdb alone, since no DNA is present to check it. The CDR3 spans 15 residues. Germline V CDR1 and CDR2: SGHRS, YFSETQ. CDR3: CASSLTSGPTDTQYF.

V and J are TRBV7-5 and TRBJ1-4; without DNA, the TCRdb call of TRBD1 cannot be checked. TRBV7-5 is a pseudogene locus. The CDR3 is 18 residues long. CDR3 residues: CISVPEAPPAGINEKLFF.

The chain couples TRBV11-2 to TRBJ2-7. CDR1 SGHAT and CDR2 FQNNGV come from the germline V gene. The CDR3 runs to 12 residues. The CDR3 protein is CTSSRGTYEQYF.

The CDR3 loop is CASTPGGYTEAFF. The chain employs TRBV12-3 or TRBV12-4 and TRBJ1-1; the TCRdb call, TRBD1, lacks DNA for checking. This CDR3 is built from 13 residues.

The chain employs TRBV7-6 and TRBJ2-3; checking the TCRdb D call of TRBD2 is not possible without DNA. The CDR3 is made up of 15 amino acids. Germline values: CDR1 SGHVS, CDR2 FNYEAQ. Here the CDR3 reads CASTPTPGSRDTQYF.

The J gene is TRBJ2-2, the V gene TRBV5-1; the TCRdb call, TRBD1, lacks DNA for checking. The germline gives CDR1 SGHRS, CDR2 YFSETQ. There are 15 residues in the CDR3. The CDR3 here is CASSNREGSTGELFF.

The rearrangement joins TRBV28 to TRBJ1-5; with no DNA, the TCRdb D assignment of TRBD1 cannot be verified. This CDR3 contains 15 residues. Per germline, CDR1 MDHEN and CDR2 SYDVKM. CDR3 in amino acids: CASYLTGQGNQPQHF.

The chain links TRBV9 to TRBJ2-4; TCRdb lists TRBD1, though no DNA is available to test this call. The CDR3 has 14 residues. CDR1 is SGDLS and CDR2 is YYNGEE in the germline V gene. The CDR3: CASSAGGAQNIQYF.

The genes are TRBV28 and TRBJ1-1. Germline CDR1 is MDHEN and CDR2 is SYDVKM. The CDR3 covers 15 residues. CDR3 amino acids: CASSRHNLMNTEAFF.

CDR3 sequence reads: CASSFQGLSYEQYF. The chain carries TRBV5-6 and TRBJ2-7; TCRdb lists TRBD1, though no DNA is available to test this call. CDR3 size: 14 residues. Germline V gene data show CDR1 as SGHDT and CDR2 as YYEEEE.

The chain uses TRBV5-1 and TRBJ2-1; TCRdb proposes TRBD2, but this gene call is untestable without DNA. This CDR3 is built from 12 residues. Germline V CDR1 and CDR2: SGHRS, YFSETQ. The CDR3 reads CASSLPGPEQFF.

The chain recombines TRBV7-9 with TRBJ2-1; TCRdb calls TRBD1, which cannot be checked without DNA. CDR1 is SEHNR, CDR2 FQNEAQ, per germline (reference sequence). The CDR3 extends over 17 amino acids. CDR3 amino acids: CASRTRESGRPNNEQFF.

The rearrangement links TRBV28 to TRBJ2-5; TCRdb designates TRBD1, a call that cannot be tested without DNA. The CDR3 contains 16 residues. Germline V gene lookup returns CDR1 MDHEN and CDR2 SYDVKM. CDR3 loop: CASRSGTRGLQETQYF.

The rearrangement uses TRBV5-4 and TRBJ2-3; checking the TCRdb D call of TRBD2 is not possible without DNA. The CDR3 runs to 16 residues. Germline lookup yields CDR1 SGHNT and CDR2 YYREEE (reference sequence). The CDR3 sequence is CASSLVRSAGRDTQYF.

CDR3 loop: CASSYRGNGNYGYTF. V usage is TRBV6-5 and J usage is TRBJ1-2. The CDR3 loop spans 15 amino acids. Germline V gene data show CDR1 as MNHEY and CDR2 as SVGAGI.

The chain carries TRBV9 and TRBJ2-1. The germline V gene has CDR1 SGDLS and CDR2 YYNGEE. The CDR3 loop spans 14 amino acids. CDR3 residues: CASSASGSVNEQFF.

The chain uses TRBV20-1 and TRBJ2-5; the TRBD1 assignment by TCRdb is unverifiable without DNA. CDR1 DFQATT and CDR2 SNEGSKA come from the germline V gene (reference sequence). The CDR3 totals 13 residues. The CDR3 here is CSAREGGGETQYF.

This rearrangement joins TRBV20-1 to TRBJ2-5; absent DNA, TCRdb's TRBD2 call cannot be checked. Germline CDR1 DFQATT, CDR2 SNEGSKA (reference sequence). CDR3 size: 13 residues. The CDR3 sequence is CSARDGPRETQYF.

This chain links TRBV3-1 with TRBJ2-2; the TCRdb D gene call, TRBD2, has no DNA to confirm it. The CDR3 length is 18 residues. The germline gives CDR1 LGHDT, CDR2 YNNKEL (reference sequence). CDR3 sequence reads: CASSQDLLAGESTGELFF.

This chain connects TRBV12-3 or TRBV12-4 to TRBJ2-1; TCRdb picks TRBD1, but there is no DNA to check that call. The CDR3 has 14 residues. CDR3: CASSLRSQGNEQFF.

This chain connects TRBV11-2 to TRBJ2-1; the D call from TCRdb, TRBD2, cannot be confirmed without DNA. The CDR3 is made up of 17 amino acids. The germline gives CDR1 SGHAT, CDR2 FQNNGV. CDR3: CASSLTSGRVSYNEQFF.